This entry lists 14 T cell receptor beta chains sequenced from one sample in a study of T cells in Graves' hyperthyroidism and ophthalmopathy. Amplification targeted TCR beta CDR3 regions from RNA transcripts. Using the HTBI primer set, a first-round RT-PCR was run on the TCR CDR3. MiXCR, run by TCRdb on the multiplex PCR reads, gives a single entry per CDR3 protein. The sample shows a few hundred thousand distinct CDR3 sequences, less than 25% of them seen only once. Material for sequencing was blood. These receptors were taken from a man between 18 and 35 years old with Graves' hyperthyroidism.

This clonotype was detected many times. At one end, the junction sequence differs from germline, possibly due to a read error. The chain joins TRBV5-6 to TRBJ1-2; 9 bases are shared with TRBD1. The germline gives CDR1 SGHDT, CDR2 YYEEEE. The CDR3 runs 14 residues. DNA of the CDR3: TGTGTCAGCAGCGTCGGGACAGGGAGTAGAGGCTACACCTTC. Encoded protein: CVSSVGTGSRGYTF.

This clonotype was seen a few times. The chain carries TRBV20-1 and TRBJ2-3, with TRBD1 identical over 10 bases. V shed 6 bases and J 4 bases; nucleotides not matched to a gene: 10. This CDR3 contains 15 residues. Germline V gives CDR1 DFQATT, CDR2 SNEGSKA (reference sequence). The CDR3 DNA follows: TGCAGTGCGAGACCGATAGGGACAGGGGCAGATACGCAGTATTTT. This codes for CSARPIGTGADTQYF.

The rearrangement joins TRBV28 to TRBJ1-1, with D possibly TRBD1 on 5 matching bases. The CDR3 covers 19 residues. CDR1 and CDR2 (germline): MDHEN, SYDVKM. Trimming took 3 bases from V and 3 from J, leaving 26 bases between them. The CDR3 protein is CASSFISIGVRVGYTEAFF. The CDR3 coding sequence is TGTGCCAGCAGTTTTATATCTATAGGAGTCAGGGTCGGGTACACTGAAGCTTTCTTT. The full variable domain, rest sourced from reference TRBV28 and TRBJ1-1, is DVKVTQSSRYLVKRTGEKVFLECVQDMDHENMFWYRQDPGLGLRLIYFSYDVKMKEKGDIPEGYSVSREKKERFSLILESASTNQTSMYLCASSFISIGVRVGYTEAFFGQGTRLTVV.

This clonotype has a handful of counts. The chain uses TRBV6-1 and TRBJ1-6, with TRBD1 matching 8 bases. The V gene end was trimmed by 5 bases and the J gene end by 4 bases; junction bases not matched to a gene: 10. CDR1 and CDR2 from the germline V gene are MNHNS and SASEGT. The length of the CDR3 is 17 residues. CDR3 loop: CASSQRTGRGYNSPLHF. In DNA form, the CDR3 reads TGTGCCAGCAGTCAACGGACAGGGAGAGGGTATAATTCACCCCTCCACTTT.

The sample holds one count of this clonotype. V is TRBV28 and J is TRBJ1-1; 7 positions match TRBD1. V shed 5 bases and J 0 bases; nucleotides not matched to a gene: 9. The CDR3 has 16 residues. Per the germline V gene, CDR1 is MDHEN and CDR2 is SYDVKM. The CDR3 is CASSLWGGQLNTEAFF. The CDR3 bases are TGTGCCAGCAGTCTCTGGGGGGGACAGTTGAACACTGAAGCTTTCTTT.

This chain uses TRBV10-3 with TRBJ2-5; 11 bases map to TRBD2. The germline V gene has CDR1 ENHRY and CDR2 SYGVKD. V shed 6 bases and J 1 base; nucleotides not matched to a gene: 4. The CDR3 length is 15 residues. The CDR3 here is CAIRPSGGLQETQYF. CDR3 nucleotides: TGTGCCATCAGACCTAGCGGGGGGCTCCAAGAGACCCAGTACTTC.

The sample holds many counts of this clonotype. The chain carries TRBV25-1 and TRBJ2-5; D remains ambiguous. The CDR3 has 14 residues. The V gene's germline CDR1 is MGHDK and CDR2 SYGVNS. The V end was cut by 2 bases, the J end by 0 bases, with 7 bases between. The CDR3 here is CASSERLYQETQYF. DNA for the CDR3: TGTGCCAGCAGTGAAAGACTGTACCAAGAGACCCAGTACTTC.

In its sample, this clonotype was seen many times. The V call is TRBV6-1, the J call TRBJ2-7, with a tentative D call TRBD2 (5 bases). CDR3 length: 15 residues. V was shortened by 2 bases and J by 0 bases, with 11 bases between the two germline ends. Germline values: CDR1 MNHNS, CDR2 SASEGT. The CDR3 DNA reads TGTGCCAGCAGTGAATGGCATAGCGTCTCCTACGAGCAGTACTTC. This codes for CASSEWHSVSYEQYF.

The table lists this clonotype with many counts. The CDR3: CASRASLNYDTGELFF. CDR3 DNA sequence: TGTGCCAGCAGGGCTAGCCTTAATTACGACACCGGGGAGCTGTTTTTT. The chain couples TRBV2 to TRBJ2-2; possibly TRBD2 for D (5 bases). V was cut by 6 bases and J by 3 bases, with 17 bases left in between. Germline values: CDR1 SNHLY, CDR2 FYNNEI. This CDR3 comprises 16 residues.

This clonotype appeared many times. The chain joins TRBV11-2 to TRBJ2-5; D is uncertain. The germline CDR1 and CDR2 sequences are SGHAT and FQNNGV. The V end was cut by 5 bases, the J end by 2 bases, with 9 bases between. CDR3 length: 13 amino acids. The CDR3 is CASSRPPQETQYF. CDR3 in DNA: TGTGCCAGCAGCCGCCCCCCTCAAGAGACCCAGTACTTC.

This clonotype was seen repeatedly, ten times or more. V gene TRBV6-5 combines with J gene TRBJ2-4; 7 bases align to TRBD1. The CDR3 has 15 residues. Per the germline V gene, CDR1 is MNHEY and CDR2 is SVGAGI. J was trimmed by 3 bases and V by 2 bases; bases with no gene match: 4. CDR3 DNA sequence: TGTGCCAGCAGTTACGACCCAGGGGGCAAAAACATTCAGTACTTC. It codes for CASSYDPGGKNIQYF.

There are many counts of this clonotype. CDR3 nucleotides: TGCAGTGCCCTGGACAGGGTCTCAAGTTACGAGCAGTACTTC. Its protein product is CSALDRVSSYEQYF. The genes are TRBV20-1 and TRBJ2-7; 8 bases fit TRBD1. V lost 6 bases, J lost 4 bases, and 11 bases stayed unmatched. The CDR3 covers 14 residues. Germline-derived CDR1 and CDR2 are DFQATT and SNEGSKA (reference sequence).

The chain couples TRBV7-9 to TRBJ2-5; 9 bases agree with TRBD2. Per the germline V gene, CDR1 is SEHNR and CDR2 is FQNEAQ (reference sequence). The CDR3 has 15 residues. The J segment lost 7 bases and the V segment lost 3 bases, leaving 9 bases of the junction unmatched. The DNA for the CDR3 is TGTGCCAGCAGCTTCGGGACTAGCTTCCCAGTGACCCAGTACTTC. Protein: CASSFGTSFPVTQYF.

Ten or more counts support this clonotype. The chain is built from TRBV6-5 and TRBJ1-5; maybe TRBD1 (6 bases). Germline V gene data show CDR1 as MNHEY and CDR2 as SVGAGI. Trimming removed 3 bases from V and 7 bases from J, with 19 bases in between. There are 16 residues in the CDR3. CDR3 loop: CASSYHPRGIDQPQHF. Here the CDR3 DNA reads TGTGCCAGCAGTTATCACCCAAGGGGGATCGACCAGCCCCAGCATTTT.